This T cell receptor beta chain was obtained from a study of T-cell reconstitution after alpha-beta-depleted transplantation in children. For TCRbeta, the library was prepared with unique molecular identifiers. One entry per CDR3 protein, called by TCRdb with MiXCR from the PCR reads. Among almost 500,000 distinct CDR3 sequences listed, 12% were seen once. The CDR3 is 16 residues long. Germline-derived CDR1 and CDR2 are SGHAT and FQNNGV. Trimming shortened V by 0 bases and J by 3 bases, and 12 bases separated the two germline ends. The source of this sequence is a human donor who donated a stem cell graft to a child with combined immunodeficiency. This specimen consisted of PBMCs from the stem cell graft donor, obtained from the stem cell graft. J is TRBJ2-1 and V is TRBV11-2; no firm D call. CDR3 nucleotides: TGTGCCAGCAGCTTAGAAAGCCCCGAATTCTACAATGAGCAGTTCTTC. It encodes CASSLESPEFYNEQFF.